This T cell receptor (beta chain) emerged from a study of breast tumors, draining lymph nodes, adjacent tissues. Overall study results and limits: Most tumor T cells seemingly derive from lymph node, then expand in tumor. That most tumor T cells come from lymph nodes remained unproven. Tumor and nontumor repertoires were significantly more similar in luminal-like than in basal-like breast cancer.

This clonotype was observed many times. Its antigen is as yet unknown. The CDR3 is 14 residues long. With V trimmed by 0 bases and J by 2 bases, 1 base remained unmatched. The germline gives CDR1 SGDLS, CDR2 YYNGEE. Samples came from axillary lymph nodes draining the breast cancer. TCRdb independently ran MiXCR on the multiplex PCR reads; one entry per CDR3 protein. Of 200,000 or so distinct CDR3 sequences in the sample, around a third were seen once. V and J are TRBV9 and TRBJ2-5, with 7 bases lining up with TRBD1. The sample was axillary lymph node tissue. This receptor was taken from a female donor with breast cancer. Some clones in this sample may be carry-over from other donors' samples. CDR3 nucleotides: TGTGCCAGCAGCGTAGCACAGGGGCAAGAGACCCAGTACTTC. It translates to CASSVAQGQETQYF.